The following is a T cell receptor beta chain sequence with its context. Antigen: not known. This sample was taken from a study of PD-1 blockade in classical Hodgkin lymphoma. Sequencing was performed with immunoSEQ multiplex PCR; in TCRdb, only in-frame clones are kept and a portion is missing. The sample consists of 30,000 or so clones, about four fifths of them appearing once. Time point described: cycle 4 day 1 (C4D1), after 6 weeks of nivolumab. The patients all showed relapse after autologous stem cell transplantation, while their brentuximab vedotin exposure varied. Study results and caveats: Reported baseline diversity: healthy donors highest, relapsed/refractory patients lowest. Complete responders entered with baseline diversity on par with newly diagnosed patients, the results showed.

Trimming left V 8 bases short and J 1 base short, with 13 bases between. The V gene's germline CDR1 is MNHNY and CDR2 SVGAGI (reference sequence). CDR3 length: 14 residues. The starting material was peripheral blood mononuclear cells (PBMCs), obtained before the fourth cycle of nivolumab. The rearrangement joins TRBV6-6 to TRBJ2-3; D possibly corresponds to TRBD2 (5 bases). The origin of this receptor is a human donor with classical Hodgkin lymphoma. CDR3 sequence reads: CASLNTGGTDTQYF. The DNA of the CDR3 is TGTGCCAGCCTAAACACCGGGGGCACAGATACGCAGTATTTT.